This TCR beta chain was profiled in a study of blood T cell repertoires in COVID-19. Study background: Sites across the United States, Italy and Spain contributed samples from acute and convalescent COVID-19. Sample material is recorded as cDNA or gDNA derived from T cells, B-cell-depleted T cells, or PBMCs.

The V and J ends lost 2 bases and 5 bases respectively, with 12 bases between them. The CDR3 covers 15 residues. Germline CDR1 and CDR2: MNHEY and SVGAGI. As originally analysed: Amplification of reference gene primers was used by the study to estimate nucleated cell counts. Profiled with immunoSEQ multiplex PCR; TCRdb holds only in-frame clones, not every one. Clonal size and the V and J genes are those of that table, whereas D and trimming came from the DNA. This repertoire shows 25,000 to 30,000 clones, about 70% found once; its top ten account for about a sixth. The receptor was derived from a human donor in a cohort sampled during active COVID-19. J is TRBJ2-2 and V is TRBV6-5; tentatively, D is TRBD1 (6 bases). The sample taken for sequencing was peripheral blood. CDR3 coding DNA: TGTGCCAGCAGTTACAGCAGGGGATGGACCGGGGAGCTGTTTTTT. The encoded protein is CASSYSRGWTGELFF.